This record looks at one T cell receptor beta chain sequence and its context. Its antigen is not identified. TCRdb reprocessed the 5' RACE reads and stores each CDR3 protein as one record, lacking DNA. The specimen's table records approximately 340,000 distinct CDR3 sequences. The CDR3 contains 16 residues. The V gene's germline CDR1 is SGHRS and CDR2 YFSETQ. This entry is derived from a study of monozygotic twins with inflammatory bowel disease. Study observations and caveats: Other individuals had fewer clonotypes in common with IBD patients than with healthy twins, especially with disease activity.

The sequence came from a human donor with ulcerative colitis or Crohn's disease, or a healthy co-twin of an affected twin (not recorded which). This chain connects TRBV5-1 to TRBJ1-5; the D call of TRBD1 rests on TCRdb alone, since no DNA is present to check it. The specimen sequenced was blood. The CDR3 protein is CASSLEGVGGNQPQHF.